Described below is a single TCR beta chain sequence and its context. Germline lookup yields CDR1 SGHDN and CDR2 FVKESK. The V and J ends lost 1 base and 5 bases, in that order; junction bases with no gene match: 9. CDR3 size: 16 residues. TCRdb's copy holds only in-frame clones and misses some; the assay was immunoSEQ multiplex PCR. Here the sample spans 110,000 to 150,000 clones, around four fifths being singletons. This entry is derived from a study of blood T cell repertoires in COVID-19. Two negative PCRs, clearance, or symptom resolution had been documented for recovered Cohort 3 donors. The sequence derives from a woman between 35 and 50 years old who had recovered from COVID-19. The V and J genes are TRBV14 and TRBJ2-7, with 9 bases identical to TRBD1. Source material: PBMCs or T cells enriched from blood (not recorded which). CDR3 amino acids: CASSQGFTGGENEQYF. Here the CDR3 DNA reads TGTGCCAGCAGCCAAGGTTTTACAGGGGGCGAAAACGAGCAGTACTTC.